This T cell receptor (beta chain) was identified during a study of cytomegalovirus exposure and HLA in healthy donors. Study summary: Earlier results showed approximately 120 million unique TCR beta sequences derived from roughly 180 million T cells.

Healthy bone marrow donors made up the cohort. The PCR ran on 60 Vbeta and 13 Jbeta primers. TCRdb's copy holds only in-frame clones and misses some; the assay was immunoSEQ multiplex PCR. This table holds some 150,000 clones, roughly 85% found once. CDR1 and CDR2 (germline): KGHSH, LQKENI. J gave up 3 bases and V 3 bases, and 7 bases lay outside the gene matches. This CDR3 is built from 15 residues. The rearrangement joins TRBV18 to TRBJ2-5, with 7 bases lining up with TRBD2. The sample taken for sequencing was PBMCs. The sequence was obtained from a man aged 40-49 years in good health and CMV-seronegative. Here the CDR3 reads CASSPSGARKETQYF. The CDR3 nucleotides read TGTGCCAGCTCACCGAGCGGGGCGCGAAAAGAGACCCAGTACTTC. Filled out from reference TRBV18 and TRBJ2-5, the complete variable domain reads NAGVMQNPRHLVRRRGQEARLRCSPMKGHSHVYWYRQLPEEGLKFMVYLQKENIIDESGMPKERFSAEFPKEGPSILRIQQVVRGDSAAYFCASSPSGARKETQYFGPGTRLLVL.